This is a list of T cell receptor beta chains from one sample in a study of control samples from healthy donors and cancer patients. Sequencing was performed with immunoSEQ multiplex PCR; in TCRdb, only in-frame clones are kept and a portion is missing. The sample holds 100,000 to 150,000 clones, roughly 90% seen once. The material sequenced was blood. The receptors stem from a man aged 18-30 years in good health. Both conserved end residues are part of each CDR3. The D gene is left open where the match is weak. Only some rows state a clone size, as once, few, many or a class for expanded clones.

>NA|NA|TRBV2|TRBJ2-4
TGTGCCAGCAGTGAATCACCAAGGGTGGTAGGGGGATACATTCAGTACTTC
CASSESPRVVGGYIQYF
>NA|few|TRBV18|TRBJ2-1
TGTGCCAGCTCACCACTAGGCCTAGGGGGCAATGAGCAGTTCTTC
CASSPLGLGGNEQFF
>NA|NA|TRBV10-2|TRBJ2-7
TGCGCCAGCAGTCGGGGGATGTACGAGCAGTACTTC
CASSRGMYEQYF
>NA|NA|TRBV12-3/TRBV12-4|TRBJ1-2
TGTGCCAGCCGGAGCCGGGTTAACTATGGCTACACCTTC
CASRSRVNYGYTF
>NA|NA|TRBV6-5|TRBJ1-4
TGTGCCAGCAGTTACTCGATGGCGGAGACTAATGAAAAACTGTTTTTT
CASSYSMAETNEKLFF
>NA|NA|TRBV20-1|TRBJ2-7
TGCAGTGCTAGTCCCGCTCGATCCTACGAGCAGTACTTC
CSASPARSYEQYF
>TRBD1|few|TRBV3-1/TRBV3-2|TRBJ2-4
TGTGCCAGCAGCCAAGACAGAGGGACAGATTTTTACTTC
CASSQDRGTDFYF
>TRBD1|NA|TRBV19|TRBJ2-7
TGTGCCAGTAGTATCTTCTCGCAGGGGGCGGGAGAGCAGTACTTC
CASSIFSQGAGEQYF
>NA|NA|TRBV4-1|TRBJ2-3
TGCGCCAGCAGCCAAATCTGGAGGTCACCAGATACGCAGTATTTT
CASSQIWRSPDTQYF
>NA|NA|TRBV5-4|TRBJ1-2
TGTGCCAGCAGCTTGGCCCCCTATGGCTACACCTTC
CASSLAPYGYTF
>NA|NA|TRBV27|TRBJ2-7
TGTGCCAGCAGAATAAATTCTCGGCCCTCCTTGGGAGAGCAGTACTTC
CASRINSRPSLGEQYF
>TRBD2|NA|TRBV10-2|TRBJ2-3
TGCGCCAGCAGTGAGTCAGCAGCGGGGGGTTACACAGATACGCAGTATTTT
CASSESAAGGYTDTQYF
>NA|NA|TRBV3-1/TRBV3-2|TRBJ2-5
TGTGCCAGCAGCCAAGGTCTCGGGGAGACCCAGTACTTC
CASSQGLGETQYF
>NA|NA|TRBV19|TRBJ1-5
TGTGCCAGTAGTACAGGCTTACCTAATCAGCCCCAGCATTTT
CASSTGLPNQPQHF
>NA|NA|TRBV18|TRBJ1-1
TGTGCCAGCTCACTGTTGGGTGACACTGAAGCTTTCTTT
CASSLLGDTEAFF
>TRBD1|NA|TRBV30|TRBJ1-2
TGTGCCTGGAGTGTAGACAGGGGGCTGTATGGCTACACCTTC
CAWSVDRGLYGYTF
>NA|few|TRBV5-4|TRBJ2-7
TGTGCCAGCAGCCGAAGGGGTCGCTACGAGCAGTACTTC
CASSRRGRYEQYF
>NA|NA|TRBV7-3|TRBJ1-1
TGTGCCAGCAGCCCCCAGGGTTACACTGAAGCTTTCTTT
CASSPQGYTEAFF
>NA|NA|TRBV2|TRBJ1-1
TGTGCCAGCAGTGTTGAGGGAACAATGAACACTGAAGCTTTCTTT
CASSVEGTMNTEAFF
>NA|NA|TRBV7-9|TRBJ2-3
TGTGCCAGCAGCTCGACAGCAGATACGCAGTATTTT
CASSSTADTQYF
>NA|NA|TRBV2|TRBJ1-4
TGTGCCAGCAGTGAAATAGGGGTCGGTGAAAAACTGTTTTTT
CASSEIGVGEKLFF
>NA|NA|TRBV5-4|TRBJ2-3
TGTGCCAGCAGCTTCCGGCCTAAGGGTACGCAGTATTTT
CASSFRPKGTQYF